These T cell receptor beta chains were read from a single sample in a study of CD8 T cells in ankylosing spondylitis. MiXCR, applied by TCRdb to the 5' RACE reads, yields one record per CDR3 protein. This table has 150,000 to 200,000 distinct CDR3 sequences, 18% appearing once. The source material was blood, either unsorted or a sorted T cell fraction (not recorded which). The receptor source for this set is a male donor aged 5 to 29 with ankylosing spondylitis or in good health (not recorded which). The CDR3 runs from the conserved cysteine through the conserved F or W. Each record gives: J gene, V gene, CDR3 length, CDR3 protein.

>TRBJ2-5|TRBV28|13
CASSQTGRETQYF
>TRBJ2-3|TRBV7-9|15
CASSLVGVETDTQYF
>TRBJ1-5|TRBV5-1|13
CASRLDREQPQHF
>TRBJ1-2|TRBV20-1|13
CSATTETNYGYTF
>TRBJ2-2|TRBV15|15
CATSPSLGNTGELFF
>TRBJ2-2|TRBV5-1|15
CASSRAGGESGELFF
>TRBJ2-2|TRBV5-1|13
CATPGLVIGELFF
>TRBJ2-7|TRBV9|15
CASSVGSLASYEQYF
>TRBJ2-7|TRBV6-2/TRBV6-3|16
CASNSPTSGSLGEQYF
>TRBJ2-5|TRBV12-3/TRBV12-4|14
CASSLFLAEETQYF
>TRBJ2-7|TRBV5-1|12
CASSSSPDQQYF
>TRBJ2-1|TRBV12-3/TRBV12-4|14
CASSFEGAYNEQFF